These 23 T cell receptor beta chains originate from one sample sequenced in a study of T cell changes during pregnancy in multiple sclerosis. Profiled with immunoSEQ multiplex PCR; TCRdb holds only in-frame clones, not every one. The table shows over 35,000 clones, with approximately 90% occurring only once. The sequencing here drew on CD4+ T cells from peripheral blood mononuclear cells, taken in the third trimester of pregnancy. The receptors come from a female donor in good health, enrolled as a control in a pregnancy study.

This chain joins TRBV11-1 and TRBJ1-1, with D maybe TRBD1 (5 bases). The germline CDR1 and CDR2 sequences are SGHAT and FQDESV (reference sequence). Trimming left V 5 bases short and J 5 bases short, with 9 bases between. The CDR3 contains 12 residues. For the CDR3, the DNA is TGTGCCAGCAGCCAGGGATGGACTGAAGCTTTCTTT. Protein: CASSQGWTEAFF.

In nucleotides, the CDR3 is TGTGCCAGCAGTTTGGGGAAACAGGTCACAGATACGCAGTATTTT. Translation: CASSLGKQVTDTQYF. This chain links TRBV27 with TRBJ2-3, with D tentatively TRBD1 (5 bases). Germline V lookup: CDR1 MNHEY, CDR2 SMNVEV (reference sequence). V lost 3 bases and J lost 2, with 12 bases in between. The CDR3 contains 15 residues.

The V gene is TRBV14, the J gene TRBJ1-6; possible D gene TRBD1, 6 bases. The germline V and J ends were trimmed by 5 bases and 8 bases, with 10 bases remaining between them. The CDR3 runs to 13 residues. Germline V lookup: CDR1 SGHDN, CDR2 FVKESK. This CDR3 is CASSAHRDSPLHF. As DNA, the CDR3 is TGTGCCAGCAGCGCGCACAGGGATTCACCCCTCCACTTT.

The genes are TRBV7-9 and TRBJ1-2; 12 bases map to TRBD1. Germline V gene lookup returns CDR1 SEHNR and CDR2 FQNEAQ (reference sequence). There are 17 residues in the CDR3. Trimming took 1 base from V and 4 from J; bases not matched to a gene: 7. CDR3 DNA sequence: TGTGCCAGCAGCTTAGAGGGGACAGGGGGCGCGCTCTATGGCTACACCTTC. Its translation is CASSLEGTGGALYGYTF.

V is TRBV27 and J is TRBJ1-1; the D is unclear. Germline CDR1 reads MNHEY; CDR2 reads SMNVEV (reference sequence). CDR3 size: 12 residues. V lost 3 bases and J 6 bases, leaving 8 bases between the germline ends. The CDR3 here is CASSFLGSEAFF. The CDR3 DNA reads as TGTGCCAGCAGTTTTCTAGGCTCTGAAGCTTTCTTT.

In this sample, this clone turned up a few times. This sequence joins TRBV7-2 and TRBJ1-5; maybe TRBD1 (5 bases). The CDR3 covers 14 residues. CDR1 and CDR2 from the germline V gene are SGHTA and FQGNSA. The V end lost 1 base, the J end lost 4 bases, and 8 bases lay between the germline ends. The CDR3 protein is CASSLGQGNQPQHF. The CDR3 bases are TGTGCCAGCAGCTTAGGGCAGGGAAATCAGCCCCAGCATTTT.

This clone has just a few counts. The rearrangement uses TRBV28 and TRBJ1-4; D uncertain. The CDR3 has 14 amino acids. Per germline, CDR1 MDHEN and CDR2 SYDVKM. The ends were cut back, 3 bases at V and 0 bases at J, with 5 bases in the middle. The CDR3 sequence: CASSFSATNEKLFF. For the CDR3, the DNA is TGTGCCAGCAGTTTTTCTGCAACTAATGAAAAACTGTTTTTT.

This clone occurred a few times. The CDR3 reads CASSLWDTARRGYTF. Written as DNA, the CDR3 is TGTGCCAGTAGCCTCTGGGACACCGCGAGACGTGGCTACACCTTC. The rearrangement joins TRBV19 to TRBJ1-2; D is possibly TRBD1 (6 bases). CDR3 length equals 15 residues. Trimming took off 6 bases at V and 7 bases at J, with 21 bases between the two ends. In germline, CDR1 is LNHDA, CDR2 SQIVND (reference sequence).

This chain links TRBV28 with TRBJ1-1; D not resolved. Germline assignment: CDR1 MDHEN and CDR2 SYDVKM. The CDR3 is made up of 11 amino acids. Trimming pared 11 bases from V and 1 base from J, leaving 8 bases between. The CDR3 sequence is CAGAGNTEAFF. CDR3 bases: TGTGCCGGTGCGGGGAACACTGAAGCTTTCTTT. Combining the CDR3 with reference TRBV28 and TRBJ1-1 gives the whole variable domain DVKVTQSSRYLVKRTGEKVFLECVQDMDHENMFWYRQDPGLGLRLIYFSYDVKMKEKGDIPEGYSVSREKKERFSLILESASTNQTSMYLCAGAGNTEAFFGQGTRLTVV.

By share of the sample, this clone is medium-sized. This sequence joins TRBV7-3 and TRBJ1-1, with 7 bases matching TRBD1. Trimming removed 4 bases from V and 8 bases from J; junction bases left unmatched: 7. Germline assignment: CDR1 SGHTA and CDR2 FQGTGA. This CDR3 contains 13 residues. CDR3 coding DNA: TGTGCCAGCAGCTCCAACCCGACAGGGGAAGCTTTCTTT. Encoded protein: CASSSNPTGEAFF.

The chain has TRBV5-8 and TRBJ1-5; 8 positions match TRBD1. With 4 bases clipped from V and 7 bases from J, the junction kept 4 bases outside the gene matches. This CDR3 is built from 13 residues. From germline, CDR1 is SGHTS and CDR2 YDEGEE. CDR3 region: CASSLDRGQPQHF. CDR3 DNA sequence: TGTGCCAGCAGCCTAGACAGGGGACAGCCCCAGCATTTT.

The chain joins TRBV2 to TRBJ1-2, with D perhaps TRBD1 (5 bases). Germline CDR1 and CDR2: SNHLY and FYNNEI. The ends were cut back, 2 bases at V and 12 bases at J, with 13 bases in the middle. CDR3 size: 12 residues. CDR3 bases: TGTGCCAGCAGTGAAAGCCCAGGGCTGCACACCTTC. This encodes CASSESPGLHTF.

This chain links TRBV7-2 with TRBJ2-2; a possible D gene is TRBD1 (5 bases). The germline V gene has CDR1 SGHTA and CDR2 FQGNSA. V lost 5 bases, J lost 6 bases, and 13 bases lay in between. This CDR3 spans 14 amino acids. CDR3 amino acids: CASSRQYQPGELFF. CDR3 sequence (DNA): TGTGCCAGCAGCCGACAGTATCAGCCCGGGGAGCTGTTTTTT.

This chain uses TRBV6-6 with TRBJ2-1, with D uncertain. V lost 2 bases and J lost 0, with 5 bases in between. The CDR3 has 14 amino acids. The germline gives CDR1 MNHNY, CDR2 SVGAGI (reference sequence). CDR3 in amino acids: CASSYESSYNEQFF. The CDR3 bases are TGTGCCAGCAGTTACGAGAGCTCCTACAATGAGCAGTTCTTC.

In this sample, this clone turned up once. This chain connects TRBV7-3 to TRBJ2-3; D not resolved. The CDR3 has 15 amino acids. V lost 5 bases, J lost 0 bases, and 12 bases lay in between. CDR1 and CDR2 from the germline V gene are SGHTA and FQGTGA. Here the CDR3 DNA reads TGTGCCAGCAGCCATTACGGTACTAGCACAGATACGCAGTATTTT. Protein sequence: CASSHYGTSTDTQYF.

The chain employs TRBV27 and TRBJ2-3; the D gene is possibly TRBD1 (6 bases). Looked up from germline, CDR1 is MNHEY and CDR2 is SMNVEV (reference sequence). V was pared by 4 bases and J by 4 bases, with 12 bases between. The CDR3 is 14 amino acids. CDR3 DNA: TGTGCCAGCAGTTGGACAGCGGCAGCAGATACGCAGTATTTT. The encoded protein is CASSWTAAADTQYF.

The chain uses TRBV6-6 and TRBJ1-1; 9 bases line up with TRBD1. The CDR3 contains 13 residues. V shed 5 bases and J 4 bases; nucleotides not matched to a gene: 2. Germline CDR1 and CDR2: MNHNY and SVGAGI (reference sequence). The CDR3 DNA is TGTGCCAGCAGTCGACAGGGGGTCACTGAAGCTTTCTTT. Its translation: CASSRQGVTEAFF.

This chain links TRBV7-6 with TRBJ2-7, with D possibly matching TRBD1 (6 bases). Germline CDR1 is SGHVS and CDR2 is FNYEAQ. The V end was cut by 5 bases, the J end by 8 bases, with 16 bases between. The CDR3 is made up of 13 amino acids. The CDR3 reads CASSPPGTPKQYF. CDR3 in DNA: TGTGCCAGCAGCCCCCCCGGGACACCAAAGCAGTACTTC.

The V and J genes are TRBV27 and TRBJ2-1; possible D gene TRBD2, 5 bases. The germline CDR1 and CDR2 sequences are MNHEY and SMNVEV (reference sequence). The germline V and J ends were trimmed by 3 bases and 0 bases, with 12 bases remaining between them. CDR3 length: 16 amino acids. The CDR3 loop reads CASSFRGLGSYNEQFF. DNA of the CDR3: TGTGCCAGCAGTTTCAGAGGGCTAGGCTCCTACAATGAGCAGTTCTTC.

The chain couples TRBV15 to TRBJ1-4, with D tentatively TRBD1 (5 bases). V lost 1 base to trimming and J lost 6 bases, with 9 bases between them. The CDR3 sequence is 14 residues long. Germline-derived CDR1 and CDR2 are LNHNV and YYDKDF (reference sequence). The CDR3 sequence: CATSRAQVYEKLFF. CDR3 DNA sequence: TGTGCCACCAGCAGAGCACAGGTTTATGAAAAACTGTTTTTT.

The V and J genes are TRBV28 and TRBJ2-1, with 14 bases fitting TRBD2. CDR3 length: 16 residues. CDR1 and CDR2 from the germline V gene are MDHEN and SYDVKM. Germline trimming cut 3 bases from V and 10 bases from J; bases unmatched to any gene: 8. In DNA form, the CDR3 reads TGTGCCAGCAGTTTTCTTGGACTAGCGGGAGGAGGGGAGCAGTTCTTC. Protein product: CASSFLGLAGGGEQFF.

The genes are TRBV2 and TRBJ2-2; TRBD2 aligns across 7 bases. Per the germline V gene, CDR1 is SNHLY and CDR2 is FYNNEI. This CDR3 is built from 16 residues. V lost 4 bases to trimming and J lost 1 base; unmatched junction nucleotides: 6. Written as DNA, the CDR3 is TGTGCCAGCAGTGTGGGAGGGTCTGGGAACACCGGGGAGCTGTTTTTT. It codes for CASSVGGSGNTGELFF.

The chain combines TRBV4-3 with TRBJ2-3; D is undetermined. The CDR3 runs to 14 residues. Trimming removed 1 base from V and 4 bases from J, with 9 bases in between. Germline V gene lookup returns CDR1 LGHNA and CDR2 YSLEER. CDR3 nucleotide sequence: TGCGCCAGCAGCCAAGGCGCAGGCGCAGATACGCAGTATTTT. Its translation: CASSQGAGADTQYF.